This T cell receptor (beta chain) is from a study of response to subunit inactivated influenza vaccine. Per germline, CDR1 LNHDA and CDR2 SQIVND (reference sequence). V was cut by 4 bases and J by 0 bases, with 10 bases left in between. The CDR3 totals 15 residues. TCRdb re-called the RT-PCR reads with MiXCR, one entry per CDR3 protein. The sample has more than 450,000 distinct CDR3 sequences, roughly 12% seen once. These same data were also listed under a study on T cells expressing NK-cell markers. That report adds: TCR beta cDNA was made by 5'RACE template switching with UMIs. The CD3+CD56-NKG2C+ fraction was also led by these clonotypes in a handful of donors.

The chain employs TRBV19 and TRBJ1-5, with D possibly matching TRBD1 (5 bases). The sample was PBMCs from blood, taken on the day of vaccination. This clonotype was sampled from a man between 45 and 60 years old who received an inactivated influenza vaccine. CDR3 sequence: CASSKTDYSNQPQHF. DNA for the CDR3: TGTGCCAGTAGTAAGACAGATTATAGCAATCAGCCCCAGCATTTT.